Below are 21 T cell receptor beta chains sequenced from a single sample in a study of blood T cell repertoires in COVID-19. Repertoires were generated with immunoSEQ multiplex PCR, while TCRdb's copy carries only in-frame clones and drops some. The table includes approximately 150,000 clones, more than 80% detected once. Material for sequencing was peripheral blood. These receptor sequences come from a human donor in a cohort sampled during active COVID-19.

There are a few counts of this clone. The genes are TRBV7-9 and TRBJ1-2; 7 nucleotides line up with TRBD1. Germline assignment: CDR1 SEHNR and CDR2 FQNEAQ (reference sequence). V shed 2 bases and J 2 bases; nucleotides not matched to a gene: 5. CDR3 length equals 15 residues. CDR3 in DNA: TGTGCCAGCAGCTTATTGCAGACAGGGAACTATGGCTACACCTTC. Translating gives CASSLLQTGNYGYTF.

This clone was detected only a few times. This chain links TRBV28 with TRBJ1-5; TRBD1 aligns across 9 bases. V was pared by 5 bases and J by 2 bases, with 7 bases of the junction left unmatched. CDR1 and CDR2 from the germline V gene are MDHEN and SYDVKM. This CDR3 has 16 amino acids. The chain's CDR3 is CASSVQQGAGNQPQHF. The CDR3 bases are TGTGCCAGCAGTGTCCAACAGGGGGCGGGCAATCAGCCCCAGCATTTT.

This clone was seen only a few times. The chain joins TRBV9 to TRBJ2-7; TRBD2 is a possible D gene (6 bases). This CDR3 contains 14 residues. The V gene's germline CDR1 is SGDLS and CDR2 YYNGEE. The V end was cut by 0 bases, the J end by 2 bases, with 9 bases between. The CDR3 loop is CASSVDGGPYEQYF. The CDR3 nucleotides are TGTGCCAGCAGCGTAGACGGGGGTCCCTACGAGCAGTACTTC.

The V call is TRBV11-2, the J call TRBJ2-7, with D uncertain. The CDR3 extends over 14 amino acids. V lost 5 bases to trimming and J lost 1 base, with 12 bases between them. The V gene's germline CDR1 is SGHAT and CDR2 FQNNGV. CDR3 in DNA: TGTGCCAGCAGCGCCGACTTTTTTTCCTACGAGCAGTACTTC. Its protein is CASSADFFSYEQYF.

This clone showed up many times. The CDR3 nucleotides are TGTGCCGCCGGGGAGCCCCCGGCGACGGAGACCCAGTACTTC. This codes for CAAGEPPATETQYF. V gene TRBV30 combines with J gene TRBJ2-5, with D perhaps matching TRBD2 (5 bases). V lost 8 bases, J lost 5 bases, and 21 bases lay in between. This CDR3 comprises 14 residues. Per germline, CDR1 GTSNPN and CDR2 SVGIG (reference sequence).

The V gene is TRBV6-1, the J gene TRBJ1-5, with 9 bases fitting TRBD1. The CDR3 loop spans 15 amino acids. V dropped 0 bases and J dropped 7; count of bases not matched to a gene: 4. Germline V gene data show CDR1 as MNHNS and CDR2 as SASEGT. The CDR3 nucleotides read TGTGCCAGCAGTGAAGCAGGGACAGGGCGACAGCCCCAGCATTTT. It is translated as CASSEAGTGRQPQHF.

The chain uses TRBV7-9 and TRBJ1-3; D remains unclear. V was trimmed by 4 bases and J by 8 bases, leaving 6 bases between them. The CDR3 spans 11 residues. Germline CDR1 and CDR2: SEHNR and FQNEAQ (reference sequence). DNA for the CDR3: TGTGCCAGCAGCTCGGAGTACACCATATATTTT. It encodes CASSSEYTIYF.

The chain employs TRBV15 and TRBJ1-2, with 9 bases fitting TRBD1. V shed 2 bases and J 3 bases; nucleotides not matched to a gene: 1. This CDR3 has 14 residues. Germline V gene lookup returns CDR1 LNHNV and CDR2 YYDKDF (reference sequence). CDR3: CATSRRTGDYGYTF. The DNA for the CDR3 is TGTGCCACCAGCAGACGGACAGGGGACTATGGCTACACCTTC.

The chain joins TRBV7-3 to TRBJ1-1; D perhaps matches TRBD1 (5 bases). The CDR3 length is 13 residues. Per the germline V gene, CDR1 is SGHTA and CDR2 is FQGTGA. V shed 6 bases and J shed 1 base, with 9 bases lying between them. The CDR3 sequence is CASRRQPNTEAFF. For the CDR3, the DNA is TGTGCCAGCAGAAGACAGCCGAACACTGAAGCTTTCTTT.

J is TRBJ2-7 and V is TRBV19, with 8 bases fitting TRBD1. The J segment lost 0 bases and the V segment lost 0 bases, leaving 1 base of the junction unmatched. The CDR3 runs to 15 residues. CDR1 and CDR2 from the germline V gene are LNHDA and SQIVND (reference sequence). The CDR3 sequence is CASSIETGDSYEQYF. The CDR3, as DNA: TGTGCCAGTAGTATAGAGACAGGGGACTCCTACGAGCAGTACTTC.

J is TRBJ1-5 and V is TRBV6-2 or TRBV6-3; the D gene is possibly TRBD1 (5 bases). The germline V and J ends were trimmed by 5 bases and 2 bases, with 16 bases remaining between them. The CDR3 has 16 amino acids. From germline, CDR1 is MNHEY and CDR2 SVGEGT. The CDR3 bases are TGTGCCAGCAGTCCCCGCGCCAGGGCGGGCAATCAGCCCCAGCATTTT. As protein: CASSPRARAGNQPQHF.

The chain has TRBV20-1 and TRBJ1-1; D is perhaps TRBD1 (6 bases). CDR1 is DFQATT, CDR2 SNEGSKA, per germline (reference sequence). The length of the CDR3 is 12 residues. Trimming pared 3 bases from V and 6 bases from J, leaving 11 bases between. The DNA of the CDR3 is TGCAGTGCTAGTGATAGGGGGTCTGAAGCTTTCTTT. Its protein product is CSASDRGSEAFF.

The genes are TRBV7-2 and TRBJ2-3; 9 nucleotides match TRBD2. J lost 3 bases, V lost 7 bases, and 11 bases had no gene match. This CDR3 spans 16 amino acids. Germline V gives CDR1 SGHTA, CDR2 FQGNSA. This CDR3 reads CASTPRGLAGTDTQYF. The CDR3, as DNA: TGTGCCAGCACCCCCCGGGGGCTAGCGGGGACAGATACGCAGTATTTT. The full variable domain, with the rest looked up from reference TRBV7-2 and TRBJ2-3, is GAGVSQSPSNKVTEKGKDVELRCDPISGHTALYWYRQSLGQGLEFLIYFQGNSAPDKSGLPSDRFSAERTGGSVSTLTIQRTQQEDSAVYLCASTPRGLAGTDTQYFGPGTRLTVL.

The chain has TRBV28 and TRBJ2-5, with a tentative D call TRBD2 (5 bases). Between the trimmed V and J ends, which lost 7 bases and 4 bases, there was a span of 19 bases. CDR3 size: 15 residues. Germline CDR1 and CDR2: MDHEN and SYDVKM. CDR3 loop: CASNALGVDGETQYF. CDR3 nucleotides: TGTGCCAGCAACGCCCTCGGGGTAGACGGAGAGACCCAGTACTTC.

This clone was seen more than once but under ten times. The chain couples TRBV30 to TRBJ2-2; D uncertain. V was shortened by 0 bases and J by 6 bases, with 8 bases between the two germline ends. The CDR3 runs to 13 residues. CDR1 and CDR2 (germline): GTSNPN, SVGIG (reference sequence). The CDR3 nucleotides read TGTGCCTGGAGTGTAAGCTCCCCCGGGGAGCTGTTTTTT. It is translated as CAWSVSSPGELFF.

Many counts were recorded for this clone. Here the CDR3 reads CASSADDRVNTGELFF. The DNA of the CDR3 is TGTGCCAGCAGTGCCGATGACAGGGTTAACACCGGGGAGCTGTTTTTT. The gene calls are TRBV6-4 and TRBJ2-2; 7 nucleotides line up with TRBD1. The junction had 7 bases not matched to a gene; V was cut back by 4 bases and J by 2 bases. Per germline, CDR1 MRHNA and CDR2 SNTAGT. The CDR3 has 16 residues.

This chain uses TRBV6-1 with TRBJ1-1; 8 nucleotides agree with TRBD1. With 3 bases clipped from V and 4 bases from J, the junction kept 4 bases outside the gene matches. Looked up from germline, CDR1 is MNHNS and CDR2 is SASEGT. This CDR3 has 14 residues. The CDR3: CASSETGAITEAFF. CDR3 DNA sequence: TGTGCCAGCAGTGAGACAGGGGCGATCACTGAAGCTTTCTTT.

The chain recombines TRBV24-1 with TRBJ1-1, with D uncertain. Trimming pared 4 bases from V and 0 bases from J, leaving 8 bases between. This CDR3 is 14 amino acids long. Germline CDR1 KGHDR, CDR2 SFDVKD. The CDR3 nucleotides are TGTGCCACCAGTGAGGCTCACATGAACACTGAAGCTTTCTTT. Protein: CATSEAHMNTEAFF.

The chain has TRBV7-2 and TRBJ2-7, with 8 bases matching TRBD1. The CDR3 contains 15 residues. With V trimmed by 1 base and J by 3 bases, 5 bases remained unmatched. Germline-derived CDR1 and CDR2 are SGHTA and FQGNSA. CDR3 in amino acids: CASSLVTGELYEQYF. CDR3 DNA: TGTGCCAGCAGCTTAGTGACAGGGGAGCTCTACGAGCAGTACTTC.

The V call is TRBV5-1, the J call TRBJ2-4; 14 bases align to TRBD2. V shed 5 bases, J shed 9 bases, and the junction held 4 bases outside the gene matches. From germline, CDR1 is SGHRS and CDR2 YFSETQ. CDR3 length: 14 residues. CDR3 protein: CASRGLAGEGIQYF. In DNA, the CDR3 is TGCGCCAGCAGGGGACTAGCGGGAGAAGGCATTCAGTACTTC. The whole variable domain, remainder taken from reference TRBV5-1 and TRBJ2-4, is KAGVTQTPRYLIKTRGQQVTLSCSPISGHRSVSWYQQTPGQGLQFLFEYFSETQRNKGNFPGRFSGRQFSNSRSEMNVSTLELGDSALYLCASRGLAGEGIQYFGAGTRLSVL.

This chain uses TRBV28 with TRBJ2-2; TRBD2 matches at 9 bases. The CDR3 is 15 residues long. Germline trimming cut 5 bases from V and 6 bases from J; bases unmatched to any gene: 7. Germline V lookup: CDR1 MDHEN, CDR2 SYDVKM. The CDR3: CASSLAGGGAGELFF. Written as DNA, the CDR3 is TGTGCCAGCAGTCTCGCGGGAGGGGGCGCCGGGGAGCTGTTTTTT.